This T cell receptor beta chain derives from a study of T cell responses to AZD1222 COVID-19 vaccine (dated by TCRdb to 2020 to 2022). In the study overall: TCR sequencing covered roughly 230 trial participants: 207 given two doses of AZD1222 and about 26 given two doses of MenACWY control vaccine. Enrollment into the trials was organized by age into subgroups of 18-55, 56-69 and 70-plus years, and those subgroups contained roughly 150, 30 and 60 TCR-sequenced participants, respectively. On the study overall, not on this receptor specifically: Spike-specific TCR breadth and depth rose significantly after two AZD1222 doses compared with day 0 and with MenACWY recipients. Epitopes outside the regions mutated in the B.1.351 and B.1.1.7 variants were reportedly recognized by nearly half of the unique spike-specific TCRs. Vaccine-associated CD4 TCRs spanned the whole spike protein, with dominant responses in regions 160-218 and 743-854. Conclusions about previously exposed vaccinees are limited because only five to seven AZD1222 recipients were SARS-CoV-2 seropositive at baseline. Participants were mostly white British, with more females than males. The authors suggested clonal diversity may have been underestimated. Because no day 14 peak-response samples were available, repertoires were characterized only after the peak T cell response. The 56-69-year group was small, and its depth increase did not reach significance, likely because of low power.

The sample's time point label, in plain terms: about 28 days (+/-7) after the second vaccine dose. AZD1222 recipients given second doses at about 4 weeks or at about 12 weeks were pooled, since spike-specific TCR depth and breadth were not found to differ between the two schedules. Samples from vaccinated people were obtained from the UK trials COV001 and COV002, which included a single-blind randomized controlled phase 2/3 trial of AZD1222 (ChAdOx1 nCoV-19) in healthy adults. For TCRbeta chain sequencing, PBMC samples from trial participants were taken at day 0 and at day 28 after the second dose. Concerning this clone itself: The clone's antigen remains unknown. It has no much larger one-base neighbor in the sample; base qualities were not kept.

CDR1 and CDR2 were assigned from the germline V gene (reference sequence) as MNHEY and SMNVEV. The CDR3 numbers 14 residues from cysteine through phenylalanine. The read is trimmed to its CDR3 DNA, 42 bases read in frame from base 1. After removal of 5 bases from V and 4 bases from J, the junction retains 4 bases not matched to a gene. The CDR3 regions of human TCRbeta chains were analyzed by immunosequencing. The paper's data handling went like this. TCRs in the repertoires were matched against a reference library of SARS-CoV-2-specific TCRs that had been generated with the MIRA antigen-specificity platform. Breadth was defined as the fraction of unique TCRs that were SARS-CoV-2-associated. Depth was defined as the fraction of total T cells that were SARS-CoV-2-associated. Using the MIRA data, each spike-specific TCR was mapped to the spike region that the TCR reacts to and placed in a CD4 or CD8 class. Log10-transformed breadth and depth values were compared by one-way ANOVA with Sidak's multiple comparisons tests. TCRdb obtained this table from immuneACCESS and retained in-frame rearrangements with V and J assigned. These tables miss some clones; where compared with another copy, unresolved V genes account for less than half of the shortfall, and the remainder is unexplained. Clonal size and the V and J genes are those of that table, whereas D and trimming came from the DNA. This sample has 110,000 or so clones in its table, and around 88% of those were observed once. About 7.4% of the sample belongs to the ten largest clones.

This sample comprised peripheral blood, obtained 28 days after the second AZD1222 dose. The receptor comes from an adult who received the AZD1222 COVID-19 vaccine. In this chain, TRBV27 is recombined with TRBJ1-2; TRBD1 aligns with 10 central bases. CDR3 sequence: CASSMGQGTYGYTF. The bases read TGTGCCAGCAGTATGGGACAGGGGACCTATGGCTACACCTTC.